This entry lists 14 T cell receptor beta chains sequenced from one sample in a study of regulatory T cells in long-lasting Graves disease. To make TCR beta libraries, researchers used iRepertoire HTBI primers and Arm-PCR of CDR3 regions. TCRdb passed the multiplex PCR reads through MiXCR, listing each CDR3 protein once. The table has fewer than 600,000 distinct CDR3 sequences, 20% to 25% seen once; the top ten hold approximately 14%. The time point here: persistent/refractory GD, antithyroid drugs over 5 years with positive TRAb. TCR sequences were obtained from RNA taken from PBMCs. Source: peripheral blood mononuclear cells (PBMCs), taken when the disease was refractory, from a patient treated with antithyroid drugs. These receptor sequences come from a female donor with Graves disease.

This chain connects TRBV18 to TRBJ1-1; no definite D call. Trimming stripped 1 base from V and 8 bases from J, with 11 bases between. The CDR3 has 13 amino acids. Germline-derived CDR1 and CDR2 are KGHSH and LQKENI. This CDR3 reads CASSPLERTEAFF. CDR3 sequence (DNA): TGTGCCAGCTCACCACTAGAAAGAACCGAAGCTTTCTTT.

The J gene is TRBJ2-7, the V gene TRBV5-6; no firm D call. CDR3 length equals 14 residues. From germline, CDR1 is SGHDT and CDR2 YYEEEE. The V gene lost 3 bases and the J gene lost 1 base, with 11 bases spanning the gap. CDR3 nucleotide sequence: TGTGCCAGCAGCTACACGGCAGGTTCCTACGAGCAGTACTTC. Amino acid sequence: CASSYTAGSYEQYF.

The J gene is TRBJ1-5, the V gene TRBV7-2, with 7 nucleotides matching TRBD1. This CDR3 region has 13 residues. The V and J ends lost 11 bases and 11 bases, in that order; junction bases with no gene match: 15. Looked up from germline, CDR1 is SGHTA and CDR2 is FQGNSA. DNA of the CDR3: TGTGCCTCCGGTCGGCAGGGGGAAGGGTCCCAGCATTTT. Translation: CASGRQGEGSQHF.

This clonotype was picked up one time. The chain joins TRBV28 to TRBJ2-1; 11 bases align to TRBD2. Trimming cost V 7 bases and J 6 bases; bases outside gene matches: 8. CDR1 and CDR2 from the germline V gene are MDHEN and SYDVKM. The CDR3 covers 15 residues. CDR3 sequence (DNA): TGTGCCAGCAACATAGCGGGGGGGCAGGGCAATGAGCAGTTCTTC. Its translation: CASNIAGGQGNEQFF.

This chain uses TRBV7-2 with TRBJ1-1; D gene unclear. Germline CDR1 reads SGHTA; CDR2 reads FQGNSA. The V end was cut by 3 bases, the J end by 11 bases, with 16 bases between. This CDR3 is 13 amino acids long. CDR3 DNA sequence: TGTGCCAGCAGCTTTGGGCCGGCCCCTGGGGCTTTCTTT. Translation gives CASSFGPAPGAFF.

In its sample, this clonotype was seen a few times. The chain is built from TRBV6-5 and TRBJ2-2; a possible D gene is TRBD2 (6 bases). Trimming pared 4 bases from V and 5 bases from J, leaving 14 bases between. The CDR3 extends over 15 amino acids. From germline, CDR1 is MNHEY and CDR2 SVGAGI. CDR3 sequence reads: CASSFLGLGTGELFF. The CDR3 nucleotides read TGTGCCAGCAGTTTTTTGGGACTTGGGACCGGGGAGCTGTTTTTT.

This clonotype was detected ten times or more. The V and J genes are TRBV19 and TRBJ1-1; no firm D call. Germline V gene sequence: CDR1 LNHDA, CDR2 SQIVND (reference sequence). The CDR3 is 14 residues long. Trimming left V 1 base short and J 6 bases short, with 12 bases between. The DNA of the CDR3 is TGTGCCAGTAGTATAGGGCGGCCCCCCGCTGAAGCTTTCTTT. Protein: CASSIGRPPAEAFF.

This clonotype was counted at least ten times. The chain recombines TRBV28 with TRBJ1-4; 8 nucleotides line up with TRBD1. The germline CDR1 and CDR2 sequences are MDHEN and SYDVKM. V trimming: 6 bases; J trimming: 7 bases; junction bases outside the gene matches: 7. This CDR3 has 14 amino acids. CDR3 bases: TGTGCCAGCAGCCGGACAGGGTGGGGTGAAAAACTGTTTTTT. Translation gives CASSRTGWGEKLFF.

This clonotype was counted many times. The chain links TRBV30 to TRBJ1-4, with D perhaps matching TRBD1 (5 bases). V was cut by 0 bases and J by 5 bases, with 13 bases left in between. Germline-derived CDR1 and CDR2 are GTSNPN and SVGIG (reference sequence). The CDR3 sequence is 15 residues long. This CDR3 is CAWSVRGTRNEKLFF. CDR3 DNA sequence: TGTGCCTGGAGTGTACGGGGGACCCGGAATGAAAAACTGTTTTTT.

This clonotype was detected a few times. This may arise from a read error, as a much more abundant clone is one base away. This sequence joins TRBV7-3 and TRBJ1-1, with D perhaps matching TRBD1 (5 bases). Germline V gene data show CDR1 as SGHTA and CDR2 as FQGTGA. V was pared by 4 bases and J by 1 base, with 7 bases between. The CDR3 runs to 13 residues. The CDR3 nucleotides read TGTGCCAGCAGCTCCGGGACGAACACTGAAGCTTTCTTT. As protein: CASSSGTNTEAFF.

In its sample, this clonotype was seen a few times. Its ends do not fully match the called genes, so a read error is possible. This rearrangement joins TRBV29-1 to TRBJ2-7; the match to TRBD2 covers 8 bases. This CDR3 is 12 amino acids long. Germline loops: CDR1 SQVTM, CDR2 ANQGSEA. Here the CDR3 reads CSVEGLAGEQYF. The CDR3 DNA reads TGCAGCGTGGAAGGGCTAGCGGGCGAGCAGTACTTC.

The sample holds a few counts of this clonotype. The missing conserved phenylalanine or tryptophan at the end of this CDR3 makes a read error likely. The V gene is TRBV5-1, the J gene TRBJ1-1; the D gene is possibly TRBD1 (6 bases). CDR1 SGHRS and CDR2 YFSETQ come from the germline V gene. The CDR3 loop spans 15 amino acids. V lost 4 bases to trimming and J lost 3 bases, with 16 bases between them. The chain's CDR3 is CASSAAGGEDTEAFS. The CDR3 DNA follows: TGCGCCAGCAGCGCCGCGGGGGGCGAGGACACTGAAGCTTTCTCT.

There are a few counts of this clonotype. The CDR3 spells CASSIGQAGDEQFF. The CDR3 DNA reads TGTGCCAGCAGCATTGGACAGGCAGGGGATGAGCAGTTCTTC. This chain connects TRBV6-1 to TRBJ2-1; TRBD1 matches at 7 bases. The germline CDR1 and CDR2 sequences are MNHNS and SASEGT. This CDR3 comprises 14 residues. The J segment lost 8 bases and the V segment lost 6 bases, leaving 10 bases of the junction unmatched.

With regard to this clonotype: A much larger clonotype is one base distant, so this may be a read error. V and J are TRBV2 and TRBJ2-5, with TRBD1 matching over 7 bases. The ends lost 2 bases at V and 11 bases at J; junction bases unmatched: 14. Germline CDR1 reads SNHLY; CDR2 reads FYNNEI. This CDR3 comprises 15 residues. The CDR3 is CASSESGGAKNVQYF. The CDR3 coding sequence is TGTGCCAGCAGTGAATCAGGGGGAGCCAAAAACGTTCAGTACTTC.